This TCR beta chain was sequenced in a study of CD8+CD57+ T cells in acquired aplastic anemia. Findings and caveats of the study: Simpson's diversity of CD8+ cells was not significantly different in patients compared with controls. Between patients and controls, roughly 29 CD8+ CDR3 sequences were found in common.

TCR beta VDJ and CDR3 were profiled, and genomic DNA was the template. Using its own MiXCR run on the reads, TCRdb lists one record per CDR3 protein. The top ten clones hold about 60% of a sample with some 200,000 distinct CDR3 sequences, 65% of them seen once. Flow cytometry had shown expanded CD8+CD57+ cells in the patients chosen for sequencing. This clonotype came up a few times. Its specificity is unknown. The receptor comes from a human donor with aplastic anemia. The sequencing sample was made of sorted CD4+, CD8+, or CD8+CD57+ T cells (not recorded which) from PBMCs.

As DNA, the CDR3 is TGTGCCAGCAGATGGGGGGGCGGGATCTACAATGAGCAGTTCTTC. This gives the protein CASRWGGGIYNEQFF. The J gene is TRBJ2-1, the V gene TRBV12-3 or TRBV12-4; D is perhaps TRBD2 (7 bases). Trimming took off 6 bases at V and 3 bases at J, with 15 bases between the two ends. The CDR3 is 15 amino acids.